In this sample, the clone carrying this T cell receptor beta chain turned up once. The target antigen is unknown. These data originate in a study of CD4+ T cells in melanoma. Profiled with immunoSEQ multiplex PCR; TCRdb holds only in-frame clones, not every one. The sample consists of about 11,000 clones, over 60% of them appearing once. Study results and caveats: A reported correlation linked neoantigen-specific CD4+ T cells to CD8+, macrophage and B cell function.

This sequence originates from a human donor with melanoma. Sequenced sample: cells from a culture (not recorded whether cultured in vitro).

This chain's CDR3 is CSLLSPTSGGRNEQFF. Here the CDR3 DNA reads TGCAGCTTGCTGTCCCCTACTAGCGGGGGTAGGAATGAGCAGTTCTTC. The chain combines TRBV29-1 with TRBJ2-1, with 11 positions matching TRBD2. Germline lookup yields CDR1 SQVTM and CDR2 ANQGSEA. Germline trimming cut 8 bases from V and 7 bases from J; bases unmatched to any gene: 16. The CDR3 runs 16 residues.